This T cell receptor beta chain is drawn from a study of cytomegalovirus exposure and HLA in healthy donors. General study results and limits: 87-base-pair reads could not separate some V segments, including TRBV6-2 and TRBV6-3.

V lost 8 bases and J 1 base, leaving 13 bases between the germline ends. This CDR3 has 14 amino acids. The V gene's germline CDR1 is SEHNR and CDR2 FQNEAQ (reference sequence). As regards this clone: Its matching antigen is unknown.

PCR involved 60 Vbeta and 13 Jbeta primers. Measured with immunoSEQ multiplex PCR; TCRdb has only the in-frame clones, and not every one. Of about 110,000 clones listed, 81% were seen once; the top ten hold around 2.4%. The sequencing sample was made of PBMCs. This receptor was obtained from a man in his thirties or forties in good health and CMV-seronegative. The chain combines TRBV7-9 with TRBJ2-3, with D possibly TRBD1 on 6 matching bases. The CDR3 here is CASGRGTGTDTQYF. The CDR3 DNA reads as TGTGCCAGCGGTAGGGGGACGGGCACAGATACGCAGTATTTT.